Below are 4 T cell receptor beta chains sequenced from a single sample in a study of technical replicates of blood from a handful of donors. This table comes from immunoSEQ multiplex PCR, and its TCRdb copy is limited to in-frame clones, with some not included. The sample has tens of thousands of clones, 95% seen once. The sample consisted of T cells isolated from PBMCs. These receptor sequences come from a human donor in good health.

The chain couples TRBV13 to TRBJ1-1; no clear D. The germline V gene has CDR1 PRHDT and CDR2 FYEKMQ (reference sequence). Trimming cost V 5 bases and J 1 base, with 8 bases left between them. The CDR3 runs 13 residues. CDR3 region: CASSDEANTEAFF. CDR3 coding DNA: TGTGCCAGCAGCGACGAGGCGAACACTGAAGCTTTCTTT.

This clone was picked up one time. The chain is built from TRBV9 and TRBJ1-2; TRBD1 matches 7 bases. Germline CDR1 reads SGDLS; CDR2 reads YYNGEE. CDR3 length equals 14 residues. The trim removed 3 bases at V and 7 bases at J, leaving 9 bases unmatched. The CDR3 region is CASSDRTGQRGYTF. The CDR3 region has the DNA TGTGCCAGCAGCGACCGGACAGGTCAACGTGGCTACACCTTC.

The J gene is TRBJ2-1, the V gene TRBV29-1, with 7 bases lining up with TRBD2. From germline, CDR1 is SQVTM and CDR2 ANQGSEA. The CDR3 length is 15 residues. J was trimmed by 1 base and V by 7 bases; bases with no gene match: 10. CDR3 sequence: CSATSRETSYNEQFF. CDR3 DNA: TGCAGCGCCACCTCGCGGGAGACGTCCTACAATGAGCAGTTCTTC.

Within the sample, this clone is medium-sized. The chain carries TRBV18 and TRBJ1-5; no definite D call. The CDR3 contains 14 residues. With 2 bases removed from V and 0 bases from J, the gap between germline ends came to 5 bases. Germline CDR1 is KGHSH and CDR2 is LQKENI. The CDR3, as DNA: TGTGCCAGCTCACCAGAGGCTAGCAATCAGCCCCAGCATTTT. It translates to CASSPEASNQPQHF.